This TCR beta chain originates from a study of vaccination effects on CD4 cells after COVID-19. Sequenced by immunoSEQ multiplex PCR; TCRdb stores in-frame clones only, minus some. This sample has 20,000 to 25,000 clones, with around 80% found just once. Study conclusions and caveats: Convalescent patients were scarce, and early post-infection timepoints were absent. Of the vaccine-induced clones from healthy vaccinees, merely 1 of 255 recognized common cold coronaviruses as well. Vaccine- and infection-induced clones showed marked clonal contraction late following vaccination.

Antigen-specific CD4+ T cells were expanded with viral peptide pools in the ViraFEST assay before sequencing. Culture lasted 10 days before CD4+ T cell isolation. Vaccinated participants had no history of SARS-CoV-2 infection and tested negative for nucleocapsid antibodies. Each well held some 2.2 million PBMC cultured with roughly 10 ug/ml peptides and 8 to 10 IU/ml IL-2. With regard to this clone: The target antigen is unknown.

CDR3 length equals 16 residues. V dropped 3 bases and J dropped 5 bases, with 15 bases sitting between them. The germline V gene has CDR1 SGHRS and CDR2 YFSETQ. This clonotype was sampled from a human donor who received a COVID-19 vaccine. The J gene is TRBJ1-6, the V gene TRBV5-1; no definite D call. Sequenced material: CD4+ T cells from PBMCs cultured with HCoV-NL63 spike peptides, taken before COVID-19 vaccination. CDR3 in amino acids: CASSWSGPWDNSPLHF. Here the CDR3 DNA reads TGCGCCAGCAGCTGGAGCGGGCCCTGGGATAATTCACCCCTCCACTTT.